Following are 8 T cell receptor beta chains from one sample sequenced in a study of blood T cell repertoires in COVID-19. Here immunoSEQ multiplex PCR was the method, and the copy in TCRdb shows in-frame clones only, minus some. Among around 94,000 clones, approximately 86% were seen once, and the ten largest hold around 3.3%. The sample was peripheral blood. Receptors were obtained from a man over 45 with acute or convalescent COVID-19.

The V and J genes are TRBV7-2 and TRBJ2-3; D is perhaps TRBD2 (6 bases). V lost 1 base, J lost 0 bases, and 11 bases lay in between. Germline CDR1 and CDR2: SGHTA and FQGNSA. This CDR3 has 16 residues. CDR3 nucleotides: TGTGCCAGCAGCTTAGTGGTGGGGACTAGCACAGATACGCAGTATTTT. It translates to CASSLVVGTSTDTQYF.

CDR3 sequence (DNA): TGCGCCAGCAGCCATTTCCCCGGGGGTAGCTCCTACAATGAGCAGTTCTTC. It translates to CASSHFPGGSSYNEQFF. The rearrangement links TRBV4-3 to TRBJ2-1, with D possibly TRBD2 on 6 matching bases. The V end was cut by 3 bases, the J end by 0 bases, with 15 bases between. This CDR3 comprises 17 residues. Germline V gene lookup returns CDR1 LGHNA and CDR2 YSLEER.

The rearrangement joins TRBV7-2 to TRBJ2-5, with TRBD2 matching over 7 bases. The length of the CDR3 is 13 residues. Per germline, CDR1 SGHTA and CDR2 FQGNSA. The V and J ends lost 0 bases and 5 bases, in that order; junction bases with no gene match: 0. DNA for the CDR3: TGTGCCAGCAGCTTAGCGGGGGGGGAGACCCAGTACTTC. Amino acids: CASSLAGGETQYF.

The chain carries TRBV11-3 and TRBJ2-7; TRBD1 is a possible D gene (5 bases). This CDR3 is built from 14 residues. V was cut by 2 bases and J by 3 bases, with 11 bases left in between. From germline, CDR1 is SGHNT and CDR2 YENEEA. CDR3 nucleotide sequence: TGTGCCAGCAGCTTATTGGGTGACAGCTACGAGCAGTACTTC. Translation gives CASSLLGDSYEQYF.

This clone was counted between two and nine times. The chain combines TRBV5-6 with TRBJ2-2, with 8 bases matching TRBD1. V was clipped by 2 bases and J by 4 bases; unmatched bases: 7. Germline CDR1 reads SGHDT; CDR2 reads YYEEEE. The CDR3 has 16 amino acids. CDR3 DNA: TGTGCCAGCAGCTTAAGGACAGGGATGGGCACCGGGGAGCTGTTTTTT. Translating it yields CASSLRTGMGTGELFF. Combining the CDR3 with reference TRBV5-6 and TRBJ2-2 gives the whole variable domain DAGVTQSPTHLIKTRGQQVTLRCSPKSGHDTVSWYQQALGQGPQFIFQYYEEEERQRGNFPDRFSGHQFPNYSSELNVNALLLGDSALYLCASSLRTGMGTGELFFGEGSRLTVL.

The chain has TRBV9 and TRBJ2-5; D is possibly TRBD2 (6 bases). This CDR3 region has 15 residues. Germline assignment: CDR1 SGDLS and CDR2 YYNGEE. V was cut by 0 bases and J by 3 bases, with 12 bases left in between. The CDR3 reads CASSVDQRAEETQYF. CDR3 DNA sequence: TGTGCCAGCAGCGTAGACCAGCGGGCTGAAGAGACCCAGTACTTC.

This clone was seen once. The chain links TRBV6-5 to TRBJ1-2; no reliable D call. This CDR3 spans 15 amino acids. CDR1 is MNHEY and CDR2 is SVGAGI in the germline V gene. V gave up 2 bases and J gave up 5 bases, with 15 bases separating them. This CDR3 reads CASSYVGIPTYGYTF. CDR3 sequence (DNA): TGTGCCAGCAGTTACGTTGGTATTCCAACTTATGGCTACACCTTC.

The J gene is TRBJ1-5, the V gene TRBV3-1 (or the pseudogene TRBV3-2); no definite D call. CDR1 LGHDT and CDR2 YNNKEL come from the germline V gene (reference sequence). Trimming left V 0 bases short and J 0 bases short, with 9 bases between. This CDR3 is 16 amino acids long. CDR3 region: CASSQDGPYSNQPQHF. DNA of the CDR3: TGTGCCAGCAGCCAAGATGGGCCCTATAGCAATCAGCCCCAGCATTTT.